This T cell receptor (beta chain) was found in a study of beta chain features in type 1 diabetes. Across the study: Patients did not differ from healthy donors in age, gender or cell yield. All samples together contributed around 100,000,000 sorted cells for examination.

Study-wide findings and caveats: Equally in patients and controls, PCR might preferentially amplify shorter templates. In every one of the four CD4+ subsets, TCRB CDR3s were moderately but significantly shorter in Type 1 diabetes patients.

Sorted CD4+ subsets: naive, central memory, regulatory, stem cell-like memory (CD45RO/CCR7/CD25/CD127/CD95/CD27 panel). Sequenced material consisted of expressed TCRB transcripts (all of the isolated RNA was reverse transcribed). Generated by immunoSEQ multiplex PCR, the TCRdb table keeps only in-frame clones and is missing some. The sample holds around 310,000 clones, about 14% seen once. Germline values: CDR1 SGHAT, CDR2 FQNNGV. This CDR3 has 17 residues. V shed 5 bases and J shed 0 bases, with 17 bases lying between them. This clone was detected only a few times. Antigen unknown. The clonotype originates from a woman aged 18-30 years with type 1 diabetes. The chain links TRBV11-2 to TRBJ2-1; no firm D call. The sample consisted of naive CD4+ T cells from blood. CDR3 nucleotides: TGTGCCAGCAGCCCAAGAGCGAAAACCAGCTCCTACAATGAGCAGTTCTTC. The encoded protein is CASSPRAKTSSYNEQFF.